One sample yielded the 17 T cell receptor beta chains listed below, sequenced in a study of shared clonotypes between healthy human individuals. Terminally differentiated effector memory CD45RA+ cells were excluded from the naive CD8 cells, which were CD45RO-negative and positively selected for CCR7. Assay used: immunoSEQ multiplex PCR; TCRdb lists only in-frame clones, some missing. The sample lists about 590,000 clones; less than 97% were seen once. The sample comprised naive CD8+ T cells sorted from blood. Receptors originate from a woman under 40 in good health.

The chain couples TRBV6-6 to TRBJ1-4, with TRBD1 matching over 9 bases. This CDR3 comprises 15 residues. Germline lookup yields CDR1 MNHNY and CDR2 SVGAGI (reference sequence). With 1 base clipped from V and 8 bases from J, the junction kept 5 bases outside the gene matches. The CDR3 bases are TGTGCCAGCAGTTACTGGGACAGGGTGGAGGAAAAACTGTTTTTT. This encodes CASSYWDRVEEKLFF.

The V and J genes are TRBV4-1 and TRBJ2-3; D unclear. The CDR3 is 12 residues long. CDR1 and CDR2 (germline): MGHRA, YSYEKL. V was clipped by 3 bases and J by 6 bases, with 7 bases between them. For the CDR3, the DNA is TGCGCCAGCAGCCACCAATTTGATACGCAGTATTTT. Its translation is CASSHQFDTQYF.

The chain recombines TRBV27 with TRBJ2-3; weak D call: TRBD2 (6 bases). V was trimmed by 5 bases and J by 2 bases, leaving 14 bases between them. The CDR3 contains 15 residues. Germline loops: CDR1 MNHEY, CDR2 SMNVEV (reference sequence). CDR3 nucleotide sequence: TGTGCCAGCAGTCCCCAGCGGAGGGCCACAGATACGCAGTATTTT. Its translation: CASSPQRRATDTQYF.

The CDR3 is CSVINRDSYYEQYF. DNA of the CDR3: TGCAGCGTGATAAACCGGGACAGCTACTACGAGCAGTACTTC. V gene TRBV29-1 combines with J gene TRBJ2-7; 7 bases match TRBD1. V lost 6 bases and J lost 3; bases outside the gene matches: 11. The CDR3 totals 14 residues. CDR1 and CDR2 (germline): SQVTM, ANQGSEA.

V usage is TRBV6-1 and J usage is TRBJ1-4; D ambiguous. In germline, CDR1 is MNHNS, CDR2 SASEGT. The ends were cut back, 2 bases at V and 6 bases at J, with 19 bases in the middle. CDR3 length: 17 amino acids. CDR3 sequence reads: CASSEPGRGPADEKLFF. The CDR3, as DNA: TGTGCCAGCAGTGAACCAGGCCGAGGCCCGGCGGATGAAAAACTGTTTTTT.

This chain connects TRBV29-1 to TRBJ2-5; D is perhaps TRBD2 (6 bases). CDR1 is SQVTM and CDR2 is ANQGSEA in the germline V gene. Trimming cost V 5 bases and J 2 bases, with 21 bases left between them. The CDR3 spans 16 residues. CDR3 residues: CSVTDLWEEIQETQYF. As DNA, the CDR3 is TGCAGCGTTACAGATCTGTGGGAGGAGATTCAAGAGACCCAGTACTTC.

This clone was seen a single time. This chain uses TRBV28 with TRBJ1-2; D is perhaps TRBD1 (6 bases). CDR1 and CDR2 (germline): MDHEN, SYDVKM. The V and J ends lost 6 bases and 4 bases respectively, with 18 bases between them. This CDR3 has 15 residues. The CDR3 protein is CASSQTGFVSYGYTF. The CDR3 DNA reads TGTGCCAGCAGCCAGACAGGTTTCGTTAGCTATGGCTACACCTTC.

The chain links TRBV5-6 to TRBJ2-7, with D possibly TRBD1 on 5 matching bases. The CDR3 runs to 16 residues. The germline CDR1 and CDR2 sequences are SGHDT and YYEEEE. The V end lost 0 bases, the J end lost 2 bases, and 15 bases lay between the germline ends. As DNA, the CDR3 is TGTGCCAGCAGCTTGGCCGGAGAAGGGGCCCCCTACGAGCAGTACTTC. Protein product: CASSLAGEGAPYEQYF.

J is TRBJ2-1 and V is TRBV13; 8 bases line up with TRBD1. The germline CDR1 and CDR2 sequences are PRHDT and FYEKMQ (reference sequence). J was trimmed by 10 bases and V by 5 bases; bases with no gene match: 7. CDR3 size: 13 residues. This CDR3 is CASSPLDRGEQFF. CDR3 in DNA: TGTGCCAGCAGCCCACTAGACAGGGGAGAGCAGTTCTTC.

This chain connects TRBV28 to TRBJ2-1, with 10 bases that match TRBD2. CDR3 length: 14 amino acids. CDR1 is MDHEN, CDR2 SYDVKM, per germline. J lost 9 bases, V lost 4 bases, and 6 bases had no gene match. In DNA form, the CDR3 reads TGTGCCAGCAGTTACTCTAGCGGGAGCTTTGAGCAGTTCTTC. Translated, it gives CASSYSSGSFEQFF.

V gene TRBV27 combines with J gene TRBJ2-7; 12 positions agree with TRBD2. There are 16 residues in the CDR3. The junction had 12 bases not matched to a gene; V was cut back by 8 bases and J by 4 bases. Germline V gives CDR1 MNHEY, CDR2 SMNVEV (reference sequence). The CDR3 region is CASQGRLAGDRYEQYF. The CDR3 region has the DNA TGTGCCAGCCAGGGGAGACTAGCGGGAGATCGGTACGAGCAGTACTTC.

In regard to this clone: An end of the junction does not agree with germline; a read error may underlie this. V gene TRBV28 combines with J gene TRBJ2-1; perhaps TRBD1 as D (6 bases). Germline V gives CDR1 MDHEN, CDR2 SYDVKM. This CDR3 spans 15 amino acids. The CDR3 region is CASSPRDILSGERFF. In DNA, the CDR3 is TGTGCCAGCAGTCCCCGGGACATTTTAAGCGGTGAGCGGTTCTTC. Complete variable domain (other parts from reference TRBV28 and TRBJ2-1): DVKVTQSSRYLVKRTGEKVFLECVQDMDHENMFWYRQDPGLGLRLIYFSYDVKMKEKGDIPEGYSVSREKKERFSLILESASTNQTSMYLCASSPRDILSGERFFGPGTRLTVL.

The V call is TRBV9, the J call TRBJ2-7; D perhaps matches TRBD2 (5 bases). The CDR3 totals 14 residues. V gave up 3 bases and J gave up 2 bases, with 12 bases separating them. Per germline, CDR1 SGDLS and CDR2 YYNGEE. The CDR3 here is CASSESGKTYEQYF. CDR3 bases: TGTGCCAGCAGCGAGAGCGGAAAGACCTACGAGCAGTACTTC.

The table lists this clone with a count of one. This chain links TRBV13 with TRBJ2-1, with 13 bases lining up with TRBD2. There are 16 residues in the CDR3. Germline assignment: CDR1 PRHDT and CDR2 FYEKMQ (reference sequence). The V segment lost 0 bases and the J segment 10 bases; nucleotides outside the gene matches: 6. CDR3 amino acids: CASSLGPGLAGFEQFF. In DNA form, the CDR3 reads TGTGCCAGCAGCTTAGGACCGGGACTAGCGGGATTCGAGCAGTTCTTC.

The chain recombines TRBV19 with TRBJ2-3, with 8 bases fitting TRBD2. The CDR3 loop spans 17 amino acids. Germline V gene data show CDR1 as LNHDA and CDR2 as SQIVND (reference sequence). The ends lost 6 bases at V and 2 bases at J; junction bases unmatched: 13. CDR3 residues: CASSHLLGLASTDTQYF. CDR3 DNA sequence: TGTGCCAGTAGCCATCTACTAGGACTAGCCTCCACAGATACGCAGTATTTT.

This rearrangement joins TRBV2 to TRBJ1-2; D is possibly TRBD1 (5 bases). Germline V gene data show CDR1 as SNHLY and CDR2 as FYNNEI. This CDR3 is 16 amino acids long. Trimming left V 3 bases short and J 5 bases short, with 19 bases between. CDR3 bases: TGTGCCAGCAGTGAGTCCGAAGGGGCAAACTATTATGGCTACACCTTC. Encoded protein: CASSESEGANYYGYTF.

V usage is TRBV19 and J usage is TRBJ1-2; possible D gene TRBD1, 6 bases. The germline V and J ends were trimmed by 3 bases and 8 bases, with 16 bases remaining between them. The CDR3 runs to 14 residues. Per germline, CDR1 LNHDA and CDR2 SQIVND (reference sequence). In DNA, the CDR3 is TGTGCCAGTAGTATTGGGGAACAGGGCGGCGGCTACACCTTC. Translated: CASSIGEQGGGYTF.